The entry below gives a single T cell receptor beta chain sequence along with its context. Its specificity is unknown. The data belong to a study of OX40 agonist ivuxolimab in advanced cancers. Study findings and constraints: Relative to CD4+, CD8+ T cells held more expanded clones on average.

At cycle 4 day 1, cycle 7 day 1, and baseline, blood was sampled. The CDR3 is made up of 19 amino acids. V was pared by 1 base and J by 4 bases, with 15 bases of the junction left unmatched. The V gene's germline CDR1 is SGHAT and CDR2 FQNNGV. The method was immunoSEQ multiplex PCR; TCRdb's version includes in-frame clones alone and lacks a portion of them. This table has under 25,000 clones, approximately 85% appearing once. The source is an adult with an advanced solid tumor such as melanoma, head and neck, liver or kidney cancer. The chain links TRBV11-2 to TRBJ1-1; 10 positions agree with TRBD1. The input for sequencing was CD4+ or CD8+ T cells sorted from blood, taken in a trial of the OX40 agonist ivuxolimab. The CDR3 bases are TGTGCCAGCAGCTTAGGAGGGACAGGGGACTCTTCGGTCGGCACTGAAGCTTTCTTT. Its protein product is CASSLGGTGDSSVGTEAFF.